The next 21 T cell receptor beta chains were all read from a single sample in a study of T cell responses to AZD1222 COVID-19 vaccine. TCRdb's table, derived via immunoSEQ multiplex PCR, lists solely in-frame clones and lacks some. The sample shows about 140,000 clones, roughly 90% of them seen only once. Sequenced here: peripheral blood, sampled on day 0 of AZD1222 vaccination. These receptors all come from an adult in good health.

V and J are TRBV5-1 and TRBJ2-1, with TRBD1 identical over 7 bases. Germline assignment: CDR1 SGHRS and CDR2 YFSETQ. V shed 1 base, J shed 4 bases, and the junction held 11 bases outside the gene matches. The CDR3 covers 17 residues. The CDR3 loop reads CASSLIQRQGLYNEQFF. CDR3 sequence (DNA): TGCGCCAGCAGCTTGATCCAGAGACAGGGCCTTTACAATGAGCAGTTCTTC. The full variable domain, rest sourced from reference TRBV5-1 and TRBJ2-1, is KAGVTQTPRYLIKTRGQQVTLSCSPISGHRSVSWYQQTPGQGLQFLFEYFSETQRNKGNFPGRFSGRQFSNSRSEMNVSTLELGDSALYLCASSLIQRQGLYNEQFFGPGTRLTVL.

The chain recombines TRBV14 with TRBJ1-3, with a weak D call TRBD1 (5 bases). Trimming took 2 bases from V and 4 from J, leaving 9 bases between them. The CDR3 loop spans 14 amino acids. Germline V CDR1 and CDR2: SGHDN, FVKESK. In nucleotides, the CDR3 is TGTGCCAGCAGCCAACTCGGACAAGGAAACACCATATATTTT. It encodes CASSQLGQGNTIYF.

The V and J genes are TRBV5-1 and TRBJ2-7; D may correspond to TRBD1 or TRBD2 (5 bases each). The CDR3 has 15 amino acids. Trimming cost V 3 bases and J 1 base, with 14 bases left between them. Per germline, CDR1 SGHRS and CDR2 YFSETQ. Here the CDR3 DNA reads TGCGCCAGCAGCTCACCTGGGACCGTTTCCTACGAGCAGTACTTC. It yields the protein CASSSPGTVSYEQYF.

The rearrangement links TRBV19 to TRBJ1-2; perhaps TRBD1 as D (6 bases). This CDR3 contains 13 residues. The germline V gene encodes CDR1 LNHDA and CDR2 SQIVND (reference sequence). V dropped 3 bases and J dropped 4 bases, with 9 bases sitting between them. CDR3 nucleotides: TGTGCCAGTAGTATGGGCAGGGGCTATGGCTACACCTTC. This codes for CASSMGRGYGYTF.

The rearrangement links TRBV19 to TRBJ1-5; D is unresolved. Germline CDR1 LNHDA, CDR2 SQIVND (reference sequence). V lost 5 bases, J lost 9 bases, and 11 bases lay in between. This CDR3 is 12 amino acids long. The CDR3 reads CASSPHPGPQHF. CDR3 DNA sequence: TGTGCCAGTAGTCCTCACCCCGGGCCCCAGCATTTT.

The V gene is TRBV4-1, the J gene TRBJ2-1, with a possible D match to TRBD2 (5 bases). V was trimmed by 4 bases and J by 9 bases, leaving 13 bases between them. The CDR3 loop spans 13 amino acids. The germline V gene encodes CDR1 MGHRA and CDR2 YSYEKL. The CDR3 here is CASSRSRSGEQFF. The CDR3 nucleotides are TGCGCCAGCAGCCGCTCCAGAAGCGGTGAGCAGTTCTTC.

The chain couples TRBV21-1 to TRBJ1-5; the DNA was not compared with TRBD1, the D call given in the table. TRBV21-1 has pseudogene status. CDR3 size: 16 residues. The DNA of the CDR3 is TGTGCCAGCAGCAAACTTCCAGGGGCTACCAATCAGCCCCAGCATTTT. The encoded protein is CASSKLPGATNQPQHF.

This chain uses TRBV7-2 with TRBJ2-5; perhaps TRBD1 as D (8 bases). Germline values: CDR1 SGHTA, CDR2 FQGNSA. Trimming shortened V by 7 bases and J by 5 bases, and 14 bases separated the two germline ends. The CDR3 is made up of 13 amino acids. CDR3 sequence: CASTTGGEETQYF. For the CDR3, the DNA is TGTGCCAGCACCACAGGGGGGGAGGAGACCCAGTACTTC.

The V call is TRBV30, the J call TRBJ1-3, with no clear D. V was pared by 0 bases and J by 0 bases, with 12 bases between. From germline, CDR1 is GTSNPN and CDR2 SVGIG (reference sequence). There are 16 residues in the CDR3. CDR3 sequence (DNA): TGTGCCTGGAGTGTACGCGGTTCTCTCTCTGGAAACACCATATATTTT. It codes for CAWSVRGSLSGNTIYF.

CDR3: CASSPPIALSGPYNEQFF. CDR3 DNA: TGTGCCAGCAGCCCTCCCATCGCCCTTAGCGGGCCTTACAATGAGCAGTTCTTC. The chain recombines TRBV14 with TRBJ2-1; 7 nucleotides match TRBD2. The V and J ends lost 4 bases and 4 bases, in that order; junction bases with no gene match: 16. Germline CDR1 and CDR2: SGHDN and FVKESK. The CDR3 has 18 residues.

V is TRBV18 and J is TRBJ2-1; 9 bases map to TRBD1. The V and J ends lost 6 bases and 1 base, in that order; junction bases with no gene match: 4. Germline loops: CDR1 KGHSH, CDR2 LQKENI. The CDR3 covers 15 residues. The CDR3 DNA sequence: TGTGCCAGCTCCACCGGGACAGGGTCCTACAATGAGCAGTTCTTC. It is translated as CASSTGTGSYNEQFF.

This clone was detected once. The chain joins TRBV7-9 to TRBJ1-2, with D uncertain. The CDR3 spans 13 residues. Trimming removed 9 bases at V and 0 bases at J, with 11 bases between. Germline V gene lookup returns CDR1 SEHNR and CDR2 FQNEAQ (reference sequence). The CDR3, as DNA: TGTGCCAGGCGGAGGATCCCTAACTATGGCTACACCTTC. Amino acid sequence: CARRRIPNYGYTF.

This chain links TRBV6-2 or TRBV6-3 with TRBJ1-2, with no clear D. The CDR3 sequence is 12 residues long. CDR1 and CDR2 from the germline V gene are MNHEY and SVGEGT. Trimming removed 6 bases from V and 0 bases from J, with 5 bases in between. CDR3 coding DNA: TGTGCCAGCAGCGGGTCTAACTATGGCTACACCTTC. Encoded protein: CASSGSNYGYTF.

This chain joins TRBV15 and TRBJ2-5; TRBD1 or TRBD2 may be the D gene (6 bases each). This CDR3 is 16 amino acids long. Trimming took off 5 bases at V and 5 bases at J, with 21 bases between the two ends. Germline assignment: CDR1 LNHNV and CDR2 YYDKDF (reference sequence). The DNA for the CDR3 is TGTGCCACCAGCTTGAGGGGGGTTGGGGGTGACGAGACCCAGTACTTC. This translates into CATSLRGVGGDETQYF.

V usage is TRBV27 and J usage is TRBJ2-1, with 7 bases identical to TRBD2. Trimming took 3 bases from V and 10 from J; bases not matched to a gene: 15. The germline gives CDR1 MNHEY, CDR2 SMNVEV (reference sequence). The CDR3 runs to 16 residues. The CDR3, as DNA: TGTGCCAGCAGTTTCCGGAGAACTAGCGAAACTGGGGAGCAGTTCTTC. Amino acid sequence: CASSFRRTSETGEQFF.

This chain joins TRBV5-6 and TRBJ1-2, with 10 bases that match TRBD1. J was trimmed by 5 bases and V by 0 bases; bases with no gene match: 4. CDR1 is SGHDT, CDR2 YYEEEE, per germline. CDR3 size: 15 residues. The CDR3 sequence: CASSLGGQGIYGYTF. CDR3 bases: TGTGCCAGCAGCTTGGGGGGACAGGGGATTTATGGCTACACCTTC.

The V call is TRBV6-1, the J call TRBJ1-5; 11 bases match TRBD1. The CDR3 is 16 residues long. Germline trimming cut 4 bases from V and 5 bases from J; bases unmatched to any gene: 7. Germline assignment: CDR1 MNHNS and CDR2 SASEGT. CDR3 sequence: CASSVSDRGHDQPQHF. CDR3 DNA: TGTGCCAGCAGTGTATCGGACAGGGGGCACGATCAGCCCCAGCATTTT.

This clone came up a few times. The rearrangement joins TRBV11-2 to TRBJ1-1; D ambiguous. Trimming took 1 base from V and 0 from J, leaving 12 bases between them. Germline lookup yields CDR1 SGHAT and CDR2 FQNNGV. The CDR3 contains 16 residues. CDR3 loop: CASSLVSSAMNTEAFF. The CDR3, as DNA: TGTGCCAGCAGCTTAGTATCGTCTGCCATGAACACTGAAGCTTTCTTT.

To note about this clone: Mismatch with germline at one junction end may stem from a read error. The genes are TRBV4-2 and TRBJ1-1; D gene uncertain. The CDR3 consists of 13 residues. Per the germline V gene, CDR1 is LGHNA and CDR2 is YNFKEQ. The CDR3 DNA reads TGTGCCAGCAGTCCCGGAAGGAACACTGAAACTTTCTTT. It yields the protein CASSPGRNTETFF.

The V gene is TRBV11-1, the J gene TRBJ2-7; a weak D match, TRBD1 (5 bases). The CDR3 sequence is 14 residues long. Germline V CDR1 and CDR2: SGHAT, FQDESV (reference sequence). V gave up 3 bases and J gave up 4 bases, with 13 bases separating them. CDR3 in amino acids: CASSFQGTLYEQYF. CDR3 nucleotides: TGTGCCAGCAGCTTCCAGGGTACCCTATACGAGCAGTACTTC.

The rearrangement links TRBV7-2 to TRBJ1-2, with 11 bases that match TRBD1. With 5 bases clipped from V and 4 bases from J, the junction kept 3 bases outside the gene matches. This CDR3 region has 14 residues. CDR1 SGHTA and CDR2 FQGNSA come from the germline V gene. In DNA, the CDR3 is TGTGCCAGCAGCGAGGACAGGGGGCCCTATGGCTACACCTTC. It encodes CASSEDRGPYGYTF.